The 13 T cell receptor beta chains presented below share a single source sample, sequenced in a study of CD4 T cells in relation to SARS-CoV-2 and coronaviruses (dated by TCRdb to the early 2020s). CD4+ T cells from unexposed donors were collected before the COVID-19 pandemic (2011-2018). After less than eleven days of culture, CD4+ T cells were isolated with the EasySep CD4+ T cell isolation kit. The library was generated by the immunoSEQ multiplex PCR assay. This is the immuneACCESS table as TCRdb keeps it, with only in-frame sequences that have V and J called. A part of the clones is gone; compared with another copy, unresolved V genes explain less than half, and the rest is unexplained. The sample data list about 23,000 clones, and 75% to 85% of these were observed just once. Together, the top ten hold around 14% of the sample. Antigen specificity for these receptors is unknown. The sample was CD4+ T cells from PBMCs, cultured in vitro. The receptors come from a human donor in good health.

This clone appeared a single time. The chain couples TRBV9 to TRBJ2-7; 8 bases align to TRBD1. The CDR3 extends over 14 amino acids. CDR1 is SGDLS, CDR2 YYNGEE, per germline. V gave up 4 bases and J gave up 3 bases; unmatched junction bases: 6. The CDR3 loop is CASSFGQGIYEQYF. The CDR3 bases are TGTGCCAGCAGCTTCGGACAGGGAATCTACGAGCAGTACTTC. The variable domain in full, with the rest retrieved from reference TRBV9 and TRBJ2-7, is DSGVTQTPKHLITATGQRVTLRCSPRSGDLSVYWYQQSLDQGLQFLIQYYNGEERAKGNILERFSAQQFPDLHSELNLSSLELGDSALYFCASSFGQGIYEQYFGPGTRLTVT.

This clone turned up a few times. The V and J genes are TRBV6-5 and TRBJ1-6; D is ambiguous. Germline lookup yields CDR1 MNHEY and CDR2 SVGAGI. The CDR3 has 12 amino acids. V was shortened by 4 bases and J by 9 bases, with 7 bases between the two germline ends. CDR3 loop: CASSSTSSPLHF. DNA of the CDR3: TGTGCCAGCAGTTCGACTAGTTCACCCCTCCACTTT.

V gene TRBV6-1 combines with J gene TRBJ2-1; 8 bases fit TRBD2. Germline values: CDR1 MNHNS, CDR2 SASEGT. The CDR3 extends over 14 amino acids. After removal of 2 bases from V and 5 bases from J, the junction contained 2 bases not matched to a gene. CDR3 residues: CASSELAGHNEQFF. For the CDR3, the DNA is TGTGCCAGCAGTGAACTAGCGGGTCACAATGAGCAGTTCTTC.

The CDR3 DNA follows: TGTGCCAGCAGCAAAGGTCGTGAGCGGGAGCGTTACAATGAGCAGTTCTTC. It yields the protein CASSKGRERERYNEQFF. The chain employs TRBV21-1 and TRBJ2-1; TRBD2 is the table's D call, not checked against the DNA. TRBV21-1 has pseudogene status. This CDR3 region has 17 residues.

V and J are TRBV6-5 and TRBJ1-4; D is unresolved. There are 13 residues in the CDR3. The ends were cut back, 8 bases at V and 3 bases at J, with 10 bases in the middle. The germline CDR1 and CDR2 sequences are MNHEY and SVGAGI. The CDR3 nucleotides read TGTGCCAGCGGGCGCCTGTCTAATGAAAAACTGTTTTTT. Translating gives CASGRLSNEKLFF.

This clone was counted once. This chain uses TRBV24-1 with TRBJ2-7, with TRBD1 as a possible D gene (6 bases). Germline loops: CDR1 KGHDR, CDR2 SFDVKD. The CDR3 spans 13 residues. V lost 0 bases and J lost 9, with 11 bases in between. The CDR3 spells CATSDLNREGQYF. Here the CDR3 DNA reads TGTGCCACCAGTGATTTGAACAGGGAAGGGCAGTACTTC.

This sequence joins TRBV18 and TRBJ1-4; no reliable D call. The CDR3 has 13 amino acids. V was cut by 5 bases and J by 7 bases, with 11 bases left in between. From germline, CDR1 is KGHSH and CDR2 LQKENI. This CDR3 is CASSSGLAEKLFF. The CDR3 DNA sequence: TGTGCCAGCTCATCGGGGTTGGCTGAAAAACTGTTTTTT.

The chain couples TRBV6-5 to TRBJ2-2; 10 bases align to TRBD1. CDR1 is MNHEY, CDR2 SVGAGI, per germline. The CDR3 length is 15 residues. V lost 5 bases, J lost 5 bases, and 5 bases stayed unmatched. The CDR3 coding sequence is TGTGCCAGCAGTCCCCGGACAGGGGGGACCGGGGAGCTGTTTTTT. It translates to CASSPRTGGTGELFF.

The gene calls are TRBV20-1 and TRBJ2-7, with 7 bases aligning to TRBD1. The germline gives CDR1 DFQATT, CDR2 SNEGSKA (reference sequence). The CDR3 sequence is 14 residues long. Germline trimming cut 3 bases from V and 3 bases from J; bases unmatched to any gene: 8. Here the CDR3 reads CSASEGQNNYEQYF. The CDR3 coding sequence is TGCAGTGCTAGTGAGGGACAGAATAACTACGAGCAGTACTTC.

V is TRBV6-4 and J is TRBJ2-3; D might be TRBD2 (5 bases). The CDR3 sequence is 15 residues long. CDR1 and CDR2 from the germline V gene are MRHNA and SNTAGT. Trimming removed 0 bases at V and 3 bases at J, with 10 bases between. In nucleotides, the CDR3 is TGTGCCAGCAGTGACTCGATTTCGGGAACAGATACGCAGTATTTT. This encodes CASSDSISGTDTQYF.

This clone was seen a single time. V and J are TRBV5-1 and TRBJ1-2; D perhaps matches TRBD1 (5 bases). The germline V and J ends were trimmed by 0 bases and 4 bases, with 13 bases remaining between them. From germline, CDR1 is SGHRS and CDR2 YFSETQ. The CDR3 extends over 15 amino acids. CDR3 bases: TGCGCCAGCAGCTTGGGAGGGGTGATGTCCTATGGCTACACCTTC. This codes for CASSLGGVMSYGYTF.

The V gene is TRBV24-1, the J gene TRBJ2-1, with D tentatively TRBD1 (6 bases). CDR3 length: 15 amino acids. The germline CDR1 and CDR2 sequences are KGHDR and SFDVKD. Trimming pared 3 bases from V and 0 bases from J, leaving 8 bases between. In DNA form, the CDR3 reads TGTGCCACCAGTGATGACAGGAGCTCCTACAATGAGCAGTTCTTC. This sequence encodes CATSDDRSSYNEQFF.

The CDR3 coding sequence is TGTGCCAGCAGTTTTAACAGACAGAACTACGAGCAGTACTTC. It codes for CASSFNRQNYEQYF. The V call is TRBV28, the J call TRBJ2-7, with D perhaps TRBD1 (5 bases). Germline loops: CDR1 MDHEN, CDR2 SYDVKM. This CDR3 comprises 14 residues. V shed 3 bases and J shed 3 bases, with 12 bases lying between them.